The sequence of this TCR beta chain was determined in a study of blood T cell repertoires in COVID-19 (TCRdb year 2020). Concerning the study at large: The collaborator samples originated in the United States, Italy and Spain and spanned the acute and convalescent phases of COVID-19. A de-identified subject ID, COVID-19 status, age in years and sex were almost always included in the sample metadata. The prospective study material was composed of cDNA or gDNA derived from T cells, B-cell-depleted T cells, or PBMCs. Samples were obtained from the ongoing ImmuneRACE study (first 160 participants) and from 1,000 to 1,500 subjects provided by 6 global collaborators. Subjects who had been exposed to COVID-19, were actively infected with it, or had recovered from it provided the deeply sampled blood TCRbeta repertoires that made up the dataset. HLA class I and class II types, where available, came from metadata supplied by the sample provider rather than from assay-based typing. The repertoires were released in a freely available public database meant as a resource for research on the immune response to SARS-CoV-2.

The immunoSEQ Assay, a bias-controlled multiplex PCR, was used to amplify TCRbeta CDR3 regions from genomic DNA. For the original study's pipeline: The number of nucleated cells in each sample was estimated by amplification of reference gene primers within the assay. To quantify the absolute abundance of each unique TCRbeta CDR3 rearrangement, sequence reads were collapsed and filtered. Productive Simpson clonality was computed per sample as the square root of Simpson's diversity index over productive rearrangements. TCRdb provides this immuneACCESS table in a form limited to in-frame rearrangements. Some clones are lacking; in checked studies, under half of them reflect an unresolved V gene, and why the rest are absent is not known. The V and J calls and the clone size are those of that table, but D and trimming were determined from the DNA. Here the sample has some 100,000 clones; about nine tenths occur a single time. The ten largest clones add up to about 8% of the sample.

Each collaborating institution followed its own protocols to collect whole blood in K2EDTA tubes. For TCRbeta analysis, collaborators shipped samples as frozen whole blood, isolated PBMCs, or DNA extracted from either of those sample types. The investigation overall reported the following: How much clinical and demographic metadata was included differed by source and by participant, and the metadata was provided uncurated.

This clone was picked up one time. Its recognized antigen is unknown. No much larger clonotype is one base removed from it; base qualities were not supplied. The CDR3 runs 15 amino acids, cysteine and phenylalanine included. Just the 45-base CDR3 DNA is kept, in frame starting at base 1. Germline trimming: 3 bases from V, 5 bases from J; junction bases outside gene matches: 5. CDR1 and CDR2, looked up from the germline V gene (reference sequence), are LNHDA and SQIVND. The chain was built from TRBV19 and TRBJ2-1; 9 central nucleotides agree with TRBD2. The TCR originated in a human donor in a cohort sampled during active COVID-19. Input material: peripheral blood. The sequenced DNA is TGTGCCAGTAGTATTTACGCGGGGGGGCACAATGAGCAGTTCTTC. The resulting protein is CASSIYAGGHNEQFF.